This TCR beta chain was recovered during a study of blood T cell repertoires in COVID-19. Only in-frame clones appear in the TCRdb table, and some are missing; sequencing was by immunoSEQ multiplex PCR. There are 200,000 or so clones in the sample; about nine tenths occur only once, and about 4% lies in the top ten. This TCR came from a woman aged 40 to 55 with acute COVID-19. The sample was PBMCs or T cells enriched from blood (not recorded which).

The CDR3 DNA is TGTGCCAGCAGCATCGACAGGGCTCCCGGGGAGCTGTTTTTT. Protein: CASSIDRAPGELFF. The chain recombines TRBV11-2 with TRBJ2-2, with 7 bases lining up with TRBD1. Losses at the gene ends were 5 bases for V and 6 bases for J; bases not matched to a gene: 6. There are 14 residues in the CDR3. Germline CDR1 and CDR2: SGHAT and FQNNGV.